This TCR beta chain was captured by sequencing in a study of T cell clones after liver transplantation. Study information: Timepoints were pre-transplant, pre-withdrawal, and after withdrawal was completed or failed. Overall study results and limits: Circulating graft-donor-reactive CD4 TCRbeta sequences fell significantly post-transplant in 5 of 8 subjects.

This clone was detected a few times. The target antigen is unknown. Assay used: immunoSEQ multiplex PCR; TCRdb lists only in-frame clones, some missing. Of 60,000 or so clones listed, under 85% are singletons. CDR3 size: 19 residues. Germline values: CDR1 MDHEN, CDR2 SYDVKM. Trimming cost V 3 bases and J 7 bases; bases outside gene matches: 23. The rearrangement uses TRBV28 and TRBJ2-7; 8 positions match TRBD1. This TCR came from a human patient who received a liver transplant. A subset of T cells may come from the graft donor. The input for sequencing was CD4+ T cells from blood, taken at the 22-month timepoint. The CDR3 DNA follows: TGTGCCAGCAGTTTCCCCCCCTTTCCCCTTAGGGACAGGTCCTGGGAGCAGTACTTC. Translating it yields CASSFPPFPLRDRSWEQYF. The full variable domain, with the rest looked up from reference TRBV28 and TRBJ2-7, is DVKVTQSSRYLVKRTGEKVFLECVQDMDHENMFWYRQDPGLGLRLIYFSYDVKMKEKGDIPEGYSVSREKKERFSLILESASTNQTSMYLCASSFPPFPLRDRSWEQYFGPGTRLTVT.